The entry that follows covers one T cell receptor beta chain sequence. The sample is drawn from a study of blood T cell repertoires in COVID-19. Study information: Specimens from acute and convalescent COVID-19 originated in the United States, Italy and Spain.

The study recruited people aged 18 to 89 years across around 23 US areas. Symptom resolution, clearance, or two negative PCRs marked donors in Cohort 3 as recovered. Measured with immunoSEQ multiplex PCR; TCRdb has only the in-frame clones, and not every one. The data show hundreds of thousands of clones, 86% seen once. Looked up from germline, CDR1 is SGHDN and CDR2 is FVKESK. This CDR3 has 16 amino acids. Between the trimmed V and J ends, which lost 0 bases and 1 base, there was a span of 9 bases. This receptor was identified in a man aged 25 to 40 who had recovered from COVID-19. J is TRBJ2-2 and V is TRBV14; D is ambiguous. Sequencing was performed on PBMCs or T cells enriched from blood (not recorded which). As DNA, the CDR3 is TGTGCCAGCAGCCAAGATCTGGCAGGGAACACCGGGGAGCTGTTTTTT. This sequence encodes CASSQDLAGNTGELFF. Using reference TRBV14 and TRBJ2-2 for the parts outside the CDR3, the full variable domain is EAGVTQFPSHSVIEKGQTVTLRCDPISGHDNLYWYRRVMGKEIKFLLHFVKESKQDESGMPNNRFLAERTGGTYSTLKVQPAELEDSGVYFCASSQDLAGNTGELFFGEGSRLTVL.